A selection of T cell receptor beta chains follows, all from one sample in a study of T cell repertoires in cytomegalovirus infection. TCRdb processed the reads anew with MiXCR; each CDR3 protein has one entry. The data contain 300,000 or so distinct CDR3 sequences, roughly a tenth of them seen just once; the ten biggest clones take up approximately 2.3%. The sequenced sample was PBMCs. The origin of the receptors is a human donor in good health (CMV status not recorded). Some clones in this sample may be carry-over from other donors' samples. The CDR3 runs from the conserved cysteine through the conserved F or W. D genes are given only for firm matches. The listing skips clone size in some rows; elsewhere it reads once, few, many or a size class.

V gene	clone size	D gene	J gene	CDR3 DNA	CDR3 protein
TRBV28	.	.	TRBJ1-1	TGTGCCAGCAGTTGGCTAAATGAAGCTTTCTTT	CASSWLNEAFF
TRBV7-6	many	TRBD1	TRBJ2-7	TGTGCCAGCAGCGCTTACGGACAGGGGGCATACGAGCAGTACTTC	CASSAYGQGAYEQYF
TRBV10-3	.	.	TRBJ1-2	TGTGCCATCAGTGAGGGGGGGGGCGGAGGCTATGGCTACACCTTC	CAISEGGGGGYGYTF
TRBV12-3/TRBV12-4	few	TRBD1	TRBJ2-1	TGTGCCAGCAGACGACAGGGGGCGAGAGAGCAGTTCTTC	CASRRQGAREQFF
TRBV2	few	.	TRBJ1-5	TGTGCCAGCAGTGAAGCCGGGACTAACCTGGAGCCCCAGCATTTT	CASSEAGTNLEPQHF
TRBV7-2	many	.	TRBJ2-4	TGTGCCAGCAGCCCCCACGGGGATAAAAACATTCAGTACTTC	CASSPHGDKNIQYF
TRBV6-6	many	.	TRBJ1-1	TGTGCCAGCAGTTACCCAGAAGTCACTGAAGCTTTCTTT	CASSYPEVTEAFF
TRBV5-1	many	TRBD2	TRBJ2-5	TGCGCCAGCAGCCAAAGCGGGACTAGCGTTCCAGAGACCCAGTACTTC	CASSQSGTSVPETQYF
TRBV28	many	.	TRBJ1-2	TGTGCCAGCAGTACCACTTCTAACTATGGCTACACCTTC	CASSTTSNYGYTF
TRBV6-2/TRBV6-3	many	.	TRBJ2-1	TGTGCCAGCAGGCGGGACAGCTCCTACAATGAGCAGTTCTTC	CASRRDSSYNEQFF
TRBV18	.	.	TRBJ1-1	TGTGCCAGCTCCCCACCGGCAGGGAACACTGAAGCTTTCTTT	CASSPPAGNTEAFF
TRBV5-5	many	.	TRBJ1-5	TGTGCCAGCAGCTTGCGTTTTGGGAGCAATCAGCCCCAGCATTTT	CASSLRFGSNQPQHF